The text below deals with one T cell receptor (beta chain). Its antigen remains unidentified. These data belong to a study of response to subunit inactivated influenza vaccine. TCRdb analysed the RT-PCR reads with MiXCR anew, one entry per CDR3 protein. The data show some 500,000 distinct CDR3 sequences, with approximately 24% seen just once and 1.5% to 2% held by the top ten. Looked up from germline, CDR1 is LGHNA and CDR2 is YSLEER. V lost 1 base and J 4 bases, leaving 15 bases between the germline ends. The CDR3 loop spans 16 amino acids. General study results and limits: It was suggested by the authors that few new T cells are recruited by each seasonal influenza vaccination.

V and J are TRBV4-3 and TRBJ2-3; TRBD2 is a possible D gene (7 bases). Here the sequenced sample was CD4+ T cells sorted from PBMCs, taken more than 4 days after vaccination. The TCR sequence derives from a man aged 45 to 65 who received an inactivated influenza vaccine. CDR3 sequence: CASSQVRGARADTQYF. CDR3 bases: TGCGCCAGCAGCCAAGTACGGGGGGCGCGTGCAGATACGCAGTATTTT.